Below, 16 T cell receptor beta chains from the same sample are listed, as sequenced in a study of cytomegalovirus exposure and HLA in healthy donors. The PCR made use of 60 Vbeta and 13 Jbeta primers. Produced via immunoSEQ multiplex PCR; TCRdb's table is partial and in-frame only. The sample has some 150,000 clones, roughly four fifths seen once. The sequenced sample was PBMCs. The source is a female donor in good health and CMV-seronegative.

J is TRBJ1-5 and V is TRBV11-2, with 7 bases fitting TRBD1. This CDR3 is 14 amino acids long. The germline gives CDR1 SGHAT, CDR2 FQNNGV. V trimming: 4 bases; J trimming: 3 bases; junction bases outside the gene matches: 3. Here the CDR3 reads CASSSGTVNQPQHF. The DNA of the CDR3 is TGTGCCAGCAGCTCTGGGACAGTCAATCAGCCCCAGCATTTT.

The rearrangement joins TRBV2 to TRBJ1-1; D is possibly TRBD1 (5 bases). Germline CDR1 and CDR2: SNHLY and FYNNEI. The CDR3 totals 12 residues. V lost 1 base, J lost 11 bases, and 11 bases lay in between. CDR3 residues: CASSEEGVRAFF. The CDR3 DNA reads TGTGCCAGCAGTGAAGAAGGGGTTAGGGCTTTCTTT.

This clone was observed a few times. The rearrangement joins TRBV25-1 to TRBJ1-2, with D tentatively TRBD1 (6 bases). There are 12 residues in the CDR3. Trimming stripped 7 bases from V and 6 bases from J, with 12 bases between. Germline V gene lookup returns CDR1 MGHDK and CDR2 SYGVNS. The CDR3 region has the DNA TGTGCCAGCACTCAGGGGAGCAATGGCTACACCTTC. It codes for CASTQGSNGYTF.

This chain links TRBV6-5 with TRBJ2-7; perhaps TRBD2 as D (7 bases). The CDR3 is 15 residues long. Germline V gene sequence: CDR1 MNHEY, CDR2 SVGAGI. V dropped 6 bases and J dropped 3 bases, with 18 bases sitting between them. The CDR3 loop reads CASRTGGPNYYEQYF. The CDR3 nucleotides are TGTGCCAGCAGGACGGGGGGCCCGAACTACTACGAGCAGTACTTC.

The gene calls are TRBV5-6 and TRBJ2-5; 9 bases are a match to TRBD1. The end of the DNA fits TRBJ2-7 better, so the J call may be wrong. CDR1 and CDR2 (germline): SGHDT, YYEEEE. This CDR3 has 15 amino acids. The CDR3 DNA reads TGTGCCAGCAGCTCTACTGGGACAGGGATTGGCGAGCAGTACTTC. This encodes CASSSTGTGIGEQYF.

This sequence joins TRBV18 and TRBJ1-5, with D unclear. The CDR3 sequence is 14 residues long. The germline gives CDR1 KGHSH, CDR2 LQKENI. V lost 5 bases and J 8 bases, leaving 16 bases between the germline ends. DNA for the CDR3: TGTGCCAGCTCATTCGGAGGCCGGGCGAAGCCCCAGCATTTT. Amino acids: CASSFGGRAKPQHF.

This clone has a single count. Here the CDR3 reads CASSSGSVETNEKLFF. The CDR3 DNA reads TGTGCCAGCAGTAGCGGGAGCGTAGAAACTAATGAAAAACTGTTTTTT. The chain recombines TRBV5-8 with TRBJ1-4, with D unresolved. Germline CDR1 reads SGHTS; CDR2 reads YDEGEE. The CDR3 has 16 residues. V was shortened by 5 bases and J by 1 base, with 15 bases between the two germline ends.

The CDR3 sequence: CASSFGPGFPGNTIYF. For the CDR3, the DNA is TGTGCCAGCAGTTTTGGTCCAGGGTTTCCTGGAAACACCATATATTTT. This rearrangement joins TRBV27 to TRBJ1-3, with a weak D call TRBD1 (5 bases). Germline values: CDR1 MNHEY, CDR2 SMNVEV (reference sequence). CDR3 length equals 16 residues. V was trimmed by 3 bases and J by 2 bases, leaving 14 bases between them.

The chain joins TRBV7-6 to TRBJ1-4; D perhaps matches TRBD1 (6 bases). Per germline, CDR1 SGHVS and CDR2 FNYEAQ. Trimming took off 7 bases at V and 3 bases at J, with 21 bases between the two ends. CDR3 length: 17 residues. In nucleotides, the CDR3 is TGTGCCAGCACCCTAAATATACCGGGACAAGCTAATGAAAAACTGTTTTTT. This encodes CASTLNIPGQANEKLFF.

J is TRBJ1-6 and V is TRBV9; no firm D call. CDR1 is SGDLS, CDR2 YYNGEE, per germline. This CDR3 comprises 12 residues. The ends were cut back, 3 bases at V and 7 bases at J, with 5 bases in the middle. The CDR3 nucleotides are TGTGCCAGCAGCGGCGGGAATTCACCCCTCCACTTT. This codes for CASSGGNSPLHF.

This clone is a singleton in its sample. The genes are TRBV7-6 and TRBJ2-1; TRBD2 matches at 9 bases. The CDR3 totals 15 residues. Germline V gene sequence: CDR1 SGHVS, CDR2 FNYEAQ. J lost 3 bases, V lost 4 bases, and 4 bases had no gene match. CDR3 sequence: CASSSAAGGYNEQFF. CDR3 DNA: TGTGCCAGCAGCTCCGCAGCGGGGGGCTACAATGAGCAGTTCTTC.

The rearrangement links TRBV15 to TRBJ2-7; maybe TRBD2 (5 bases). The V gene's germline CDR1 is LNHNV and CDR2 YYDKDF (reference sequence). The CDR3 loop spans 16 amino acids. The V end was cut by 5 bases, the J end by 6 bases, with 23 bases between. The CDR3 bases are TGTGCCACCAGCCCTCCCCCCGGGCCTCAACGGGGCGAGCAGTACTTC. Encoded protein: CATSPPPGPQRGEQYF. Using reference TRBV15 and TRBJ2-7 for the parts outside the CDR3, the full variable domain is DAMVIQNPRYQVTQFGKPVTLSCSQTLNHNVMYWYQQKSSQAPKLLFHYYDKDFNNEADTPDNFQSRRPNTSFCFLDIRSPGLGDTAMYLCATSPPPGPQRGEQYFGPGTRLTVT.

V gene TRBV5-1 combines with J gene TRBJ2-5, with TRBD2 identical over 9 bases. This CDR3 spans 14 amino acids. V gave up 0 bases and J gave up 6 bases; unmatched junction bases: 3. Germline-derived CDR1 and CDR2 are SGHRS and YFSETQ. The CDR3 DNA reads TGCGCCAGCAGCTTGGTGGCGGGGGGGCAGACCCAGTACTTC. Protein sequence: CASSLVAGGQTQYF.

V and J are TRBV9 and TRBJ2-1; 9 bases agree with TRBD1. V was clipped by 0 bases and J by 4 bases; unmatched bases: 8. The CDR3 has 17 residues. Germline loops: CDR1 SGDLS, CDR2 YYNGEE. CDR3 coding DNA: TGTGCCAGCAGCGTAGGAATAGGGACAGGGCCATACAATGAGCAGTTCTTC. Protein: CASSVGIGTGPYNEQFF. The variable domain in full, with the rest retrieved from reference TRBV9 and TRBJ2-1, is DSGVTQTPKHLITATGQRVTLRCSPRSGDLSVYWYQQSLDQGLQFLIQYYNGEERAKGNILERFSAQQFPDLHSELNLSSLELGDSALYFCASSVGIGTGPYNEQFFGPGTRLTVL.

V gene TRBV7-8 combines with J gene TRBJ2-7; 10 bases line up with TRBD1. Trimming at V came to 3 bases and at J to 7 bases, leaving 6 bases not matched to a gene. CDR3 length equals 14 residues. Germline V gene sequence: CDR1 SGHVS, CDR2 FQNEAQ. The CDR3 protein is CASSFDRGRVEQYF. The CDR3 DNA sequence: TGTGCCAGCAGCTTCGACAGGGGGCGCGTAGAGCAGTACTTC.

The genes are TRBV19 and TRBJ1-5; possibly TRBD1 for D (6 bases). Trimming shortened V by 1 base and J by 9 bases, and 19 bases separated the two germline ends. CDR1 is LNHDA, CDR2 SQIVND, per germline (reference sequence). The CDR3 has 16 amino acids. The CDR3 nucleotides are TGTGCCAGTAGTATAGTCCCAGGCCTCCTAGGGGGGCCCCAGCATTTT. Amino acid sequence: CASSIVPGLLGGPQHF.